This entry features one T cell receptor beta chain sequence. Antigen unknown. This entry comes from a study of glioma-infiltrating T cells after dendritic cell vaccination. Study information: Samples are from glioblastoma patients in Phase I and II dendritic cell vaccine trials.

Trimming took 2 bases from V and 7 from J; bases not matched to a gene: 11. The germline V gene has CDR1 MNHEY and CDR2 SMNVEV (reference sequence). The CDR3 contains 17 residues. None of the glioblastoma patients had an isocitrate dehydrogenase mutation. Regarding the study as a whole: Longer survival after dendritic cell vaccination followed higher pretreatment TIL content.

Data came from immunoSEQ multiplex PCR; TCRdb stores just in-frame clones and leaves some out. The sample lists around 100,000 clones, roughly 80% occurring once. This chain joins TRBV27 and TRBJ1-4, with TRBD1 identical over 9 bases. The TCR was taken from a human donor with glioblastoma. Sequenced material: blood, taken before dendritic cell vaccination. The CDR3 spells CASSLTVYDRGGEKLFF. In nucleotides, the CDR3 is TGTGCCAGCAGTTTAACAGTTTATGACAGGGGGGGTGAAAAACTGTTTTTT.